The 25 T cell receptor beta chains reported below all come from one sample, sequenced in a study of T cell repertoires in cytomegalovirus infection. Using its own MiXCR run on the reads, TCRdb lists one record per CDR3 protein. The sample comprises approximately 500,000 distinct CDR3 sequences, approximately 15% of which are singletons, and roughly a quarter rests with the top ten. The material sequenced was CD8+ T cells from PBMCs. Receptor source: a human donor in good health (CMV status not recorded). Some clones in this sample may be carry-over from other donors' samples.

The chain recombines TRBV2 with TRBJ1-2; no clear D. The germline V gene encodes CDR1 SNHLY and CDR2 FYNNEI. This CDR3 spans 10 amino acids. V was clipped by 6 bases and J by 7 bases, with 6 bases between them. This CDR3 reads CASRGLGYTF. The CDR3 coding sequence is TGTGCCAGCAGGGGCCTTGGCTACACCTTC.

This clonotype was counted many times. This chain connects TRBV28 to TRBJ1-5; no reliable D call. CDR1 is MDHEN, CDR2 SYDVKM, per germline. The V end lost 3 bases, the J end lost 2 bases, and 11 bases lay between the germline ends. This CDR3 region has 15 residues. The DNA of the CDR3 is TGTGCCAGCAGTTTTGATGGAAAGGGCAATCAGCCCCAGCATTTT. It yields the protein CASSFDGKGNQPQHF.

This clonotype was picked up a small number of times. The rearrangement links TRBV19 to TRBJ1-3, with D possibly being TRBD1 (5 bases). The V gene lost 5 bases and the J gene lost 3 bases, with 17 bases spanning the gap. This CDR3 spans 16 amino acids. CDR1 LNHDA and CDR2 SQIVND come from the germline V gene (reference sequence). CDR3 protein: CASSSPRTLDGNTIYF. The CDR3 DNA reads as TGTGCCAGTAGTTCCCCTCGGACACTGGATGGAAACACCATATATTTT.

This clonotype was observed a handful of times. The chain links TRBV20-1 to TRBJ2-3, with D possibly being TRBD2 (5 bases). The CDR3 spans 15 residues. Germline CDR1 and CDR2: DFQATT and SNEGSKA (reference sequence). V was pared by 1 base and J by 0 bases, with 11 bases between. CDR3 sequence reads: CSARGAVLSTDTQYF. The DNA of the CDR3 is TGCAGTGCTAGAGGAGCGGTCTTGAGCACAGATACGCAGTATTTT.

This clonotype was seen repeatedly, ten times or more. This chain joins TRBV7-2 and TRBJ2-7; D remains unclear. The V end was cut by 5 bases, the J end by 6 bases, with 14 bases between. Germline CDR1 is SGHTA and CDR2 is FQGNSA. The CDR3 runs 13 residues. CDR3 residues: CASSPTYGAEQYF. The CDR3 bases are TGTGCCAGCAGCCCGACGTACGGCGCCGAGCAGTACTTC. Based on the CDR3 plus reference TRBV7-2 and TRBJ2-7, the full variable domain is GAGVSQSPSNKVTEKGKDVELRCDPISGHTALYWYRQSLGQGLEFLIYFQGNSAPDKSGLPSDRFSAERTGGSVSTLTIQRTQQEDSAVYLCASSPTYGAEQYFGPGTRLTVT.

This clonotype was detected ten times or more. The CDR3 sequence is CASSSSSGATQSTYNEQFF. The CDR3 DNA follows: TGTGCCAGCAGCTCCTCTAGCGGGGCTACCCAAAGCACCTACAATGAGCAGTTCTTC. This chain links TRBV11-1 with TRBJ2-1, with 9 bases matching TRBD2. Germline V gives CDR1 SGHAT, CDR2 FQDESV (reference sequence). With V trimmed by 4 bases and J by 2 bases, 15 bases remained unmatched. The CDR3 spans 19 residues.

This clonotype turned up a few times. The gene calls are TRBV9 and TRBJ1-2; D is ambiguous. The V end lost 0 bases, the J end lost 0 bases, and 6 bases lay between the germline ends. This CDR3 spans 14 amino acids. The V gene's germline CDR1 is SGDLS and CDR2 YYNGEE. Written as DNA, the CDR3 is TGTGCCAGCAGCGTAGGGGTTCCTAACTATGGCTACACCTTC. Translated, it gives CASSVGVPNYGYTF.

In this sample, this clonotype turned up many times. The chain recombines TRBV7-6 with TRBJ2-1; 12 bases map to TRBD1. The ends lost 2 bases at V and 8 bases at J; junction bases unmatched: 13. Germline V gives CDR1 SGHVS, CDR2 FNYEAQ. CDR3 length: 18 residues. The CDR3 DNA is TGTGCCAGCAGCTTAACCAACCTGGGACAGGGGGCGTCAGATGAGCAGTTCTTC. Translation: CASSLTNLGQGASDEQFF.

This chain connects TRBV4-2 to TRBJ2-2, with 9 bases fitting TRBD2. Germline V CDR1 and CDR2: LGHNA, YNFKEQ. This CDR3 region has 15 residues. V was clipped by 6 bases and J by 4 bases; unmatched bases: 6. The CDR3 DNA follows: TGTGCCAGCAGGGTTAGCGGGAGTAGCACCGGGGAGCTGTTTTTT. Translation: CASRVSGSSTGELFF.

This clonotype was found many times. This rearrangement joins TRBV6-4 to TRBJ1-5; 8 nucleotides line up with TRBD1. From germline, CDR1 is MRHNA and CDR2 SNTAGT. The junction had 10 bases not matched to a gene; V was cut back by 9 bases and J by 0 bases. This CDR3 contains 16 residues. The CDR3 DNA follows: TGTGCCAGGATTCGACAGGGGAGAGGTAGCAATCAGCCCCAGCATTTT. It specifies CARIRQGRGSNQPQHF.

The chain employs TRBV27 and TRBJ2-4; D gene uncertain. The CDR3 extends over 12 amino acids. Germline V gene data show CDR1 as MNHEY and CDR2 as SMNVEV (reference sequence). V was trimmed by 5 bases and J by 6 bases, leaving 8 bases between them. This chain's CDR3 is CASSPSGNIQYF. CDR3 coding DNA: TGTGCCAGCAGTCCCTCGGGAAACATTCAGTACTTC.

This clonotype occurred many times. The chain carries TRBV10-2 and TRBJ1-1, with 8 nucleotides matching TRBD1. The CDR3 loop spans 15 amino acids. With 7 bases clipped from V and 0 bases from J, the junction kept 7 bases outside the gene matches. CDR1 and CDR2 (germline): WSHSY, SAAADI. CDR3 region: CASIKGQGMNTEAFF. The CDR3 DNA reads TGCGCCAGCATTAAAGGACAGGGAATGAACACTGAAGCTTTCTTT.

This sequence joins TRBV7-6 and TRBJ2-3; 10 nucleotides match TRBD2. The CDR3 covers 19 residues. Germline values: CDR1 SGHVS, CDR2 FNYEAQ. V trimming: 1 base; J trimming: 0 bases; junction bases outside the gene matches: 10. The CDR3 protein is CASSLEFRLAGGSTDTQYF. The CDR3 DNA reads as TGTGCCAGCAGCTTAGAATTTAGACTAGCGGGTGGTAGCACAGATACGCAGTATTTT.

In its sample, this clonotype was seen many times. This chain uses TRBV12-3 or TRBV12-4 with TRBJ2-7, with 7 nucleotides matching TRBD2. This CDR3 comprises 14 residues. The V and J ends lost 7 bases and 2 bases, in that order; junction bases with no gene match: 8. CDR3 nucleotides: TGTGCCAGCACCTACGGGGAGGGCGCCTACGAGCAGTACTTC. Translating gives CASTYGEGAYEQYF.

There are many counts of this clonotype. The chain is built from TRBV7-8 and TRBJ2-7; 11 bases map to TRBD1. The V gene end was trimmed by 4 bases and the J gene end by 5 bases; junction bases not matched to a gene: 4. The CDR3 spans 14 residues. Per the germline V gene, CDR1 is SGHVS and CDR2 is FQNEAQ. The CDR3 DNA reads TGTGCCAGCAGCTGGGGACAGGGGGTCCACGAGCAGTACTTC. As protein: CASSWGQGVHEQYF. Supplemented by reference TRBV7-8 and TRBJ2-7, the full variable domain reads GAGVSQSPRYKVAKRGQDVALRCDPISGHVSLFWYQQALGQGPEFLTYFQNEAQLDKSGLPSDRFFAERPEGSVSTLKIQRTQQEDSAVYLCASSWGQGVHEQYFGPGTRLTVT.

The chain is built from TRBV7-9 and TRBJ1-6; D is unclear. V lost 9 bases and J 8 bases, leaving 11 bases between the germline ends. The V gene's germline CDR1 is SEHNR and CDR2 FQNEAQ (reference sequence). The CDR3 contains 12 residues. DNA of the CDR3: TGTGCCAGTACCCAAGGCGATTCACCCCTCCACTTT. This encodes CASTQGDSPLHF.

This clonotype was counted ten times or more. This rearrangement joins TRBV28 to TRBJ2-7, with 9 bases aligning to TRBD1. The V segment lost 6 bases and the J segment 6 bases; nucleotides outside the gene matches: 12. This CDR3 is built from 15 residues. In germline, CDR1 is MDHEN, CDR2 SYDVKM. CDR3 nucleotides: TGTGCCAGCAGCTTTCGGGGGACAGGGAATCCCGAGCAGTACTTC. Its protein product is CASSFRGTGNPEQYF. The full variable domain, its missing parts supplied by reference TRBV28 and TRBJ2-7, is DVKVTQSSRYLVKRTGEKVFLECVQDMDHENMFWYRQDPGLGLRLIYFSYDVKMKEKGDIPEGYSVSREKKERFSLILESASTNQTSMYLCASSFRGTGNPEQYFGPGTRLTVT.

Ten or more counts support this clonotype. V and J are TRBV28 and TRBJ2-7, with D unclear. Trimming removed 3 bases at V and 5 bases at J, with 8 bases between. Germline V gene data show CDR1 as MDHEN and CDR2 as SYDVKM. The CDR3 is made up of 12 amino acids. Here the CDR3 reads CASSFLGNEQYF. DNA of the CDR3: TGTGCCAGCAGTTTTCTGGGGAACGAGCAGTACTTC.

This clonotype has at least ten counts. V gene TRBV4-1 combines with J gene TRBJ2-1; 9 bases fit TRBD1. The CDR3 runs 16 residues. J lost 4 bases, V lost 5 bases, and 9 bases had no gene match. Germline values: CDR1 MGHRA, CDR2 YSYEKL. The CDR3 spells CASSTSTGGGYNEQFF. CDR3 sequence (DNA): TGCGCCAGCAGCACCTCGACAGGGGGAGGGTACAATGAGCAGTTCTTC.

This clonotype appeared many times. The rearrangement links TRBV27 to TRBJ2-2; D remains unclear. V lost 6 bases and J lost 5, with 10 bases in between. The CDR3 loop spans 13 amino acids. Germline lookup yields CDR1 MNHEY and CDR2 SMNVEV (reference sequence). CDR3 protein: CASSLGGTGELFF. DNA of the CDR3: TGTGCCAGCAGCTTAGGTGGAACCGGGGAGCTGTTTTTT.

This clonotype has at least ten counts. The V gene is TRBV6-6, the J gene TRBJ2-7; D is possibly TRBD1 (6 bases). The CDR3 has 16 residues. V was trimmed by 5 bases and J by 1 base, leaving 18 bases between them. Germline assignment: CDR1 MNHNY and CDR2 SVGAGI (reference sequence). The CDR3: CASSSSHIQGSYEQYF. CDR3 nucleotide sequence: TGTGCCAGCAGTAGCAGCCATATACAGGGTTCCTACGAGCAGTACTTC.

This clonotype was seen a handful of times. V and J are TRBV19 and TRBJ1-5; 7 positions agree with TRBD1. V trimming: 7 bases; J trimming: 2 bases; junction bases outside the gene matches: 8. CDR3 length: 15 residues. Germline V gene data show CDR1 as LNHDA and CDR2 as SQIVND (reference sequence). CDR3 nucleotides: TGTGCCAGTAAGGACAGGTTCCCCCGCAATCAGCCCCAGCATTTT. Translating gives CASKDRFPRNQPQHF.

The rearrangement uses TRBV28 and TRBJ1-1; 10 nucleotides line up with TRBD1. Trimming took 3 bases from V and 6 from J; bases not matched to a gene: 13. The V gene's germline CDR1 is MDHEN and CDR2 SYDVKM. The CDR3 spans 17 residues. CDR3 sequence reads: CASSLVQTGGANSEAFF. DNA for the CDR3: TGTGCCAGCAGTTTGGTCCAGACAGGGGGCGCAAATTCTGAAGCTTTCTTT.

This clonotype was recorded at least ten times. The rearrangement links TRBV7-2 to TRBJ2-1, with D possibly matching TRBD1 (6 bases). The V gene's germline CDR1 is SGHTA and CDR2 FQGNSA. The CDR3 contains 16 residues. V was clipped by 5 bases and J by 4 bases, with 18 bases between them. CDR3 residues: CASSARLTQGYNEQFF. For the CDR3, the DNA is TGTGCCAGCAGCGCCAGACTGACTCAGGGGTACAATGAGCAGTTCTTC.

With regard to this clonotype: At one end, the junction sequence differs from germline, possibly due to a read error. Here the CDR3 reads CASSPGTGEQFF. CDR3 in DNA: TGTGCCAGCAGCCCCGGGACCGGGGAGCAGTTTTTT. This chain links TRBV7-3 with TRBJ2-2; D assignment may be TRBD1 or TRBD2 (5 bases each). CDR1 and CDR2 from the germline V gene are SGHTA and FQGTGA. The CDR3 is 12 amino acids.